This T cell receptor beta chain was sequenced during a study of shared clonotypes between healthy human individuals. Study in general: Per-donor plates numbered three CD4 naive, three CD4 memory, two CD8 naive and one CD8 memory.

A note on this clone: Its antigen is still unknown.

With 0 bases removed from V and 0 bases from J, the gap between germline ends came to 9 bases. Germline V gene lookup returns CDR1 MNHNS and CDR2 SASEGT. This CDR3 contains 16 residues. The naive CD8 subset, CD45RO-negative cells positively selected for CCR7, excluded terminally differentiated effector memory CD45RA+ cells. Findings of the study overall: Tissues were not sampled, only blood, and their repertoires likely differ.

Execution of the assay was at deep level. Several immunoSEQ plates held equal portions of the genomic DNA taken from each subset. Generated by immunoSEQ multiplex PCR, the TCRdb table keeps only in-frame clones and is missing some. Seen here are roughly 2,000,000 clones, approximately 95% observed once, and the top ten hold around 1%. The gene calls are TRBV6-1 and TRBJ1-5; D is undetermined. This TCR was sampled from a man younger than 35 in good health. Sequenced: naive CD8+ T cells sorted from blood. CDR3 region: CASSEAAWYSNQPQHF. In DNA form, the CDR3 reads TGTGCCAGCAGTGAAGCGGCCTGGTATAGCAATCAGCCCCAGCATTTT.